This T cell receptor (beta chain) derives from a study of T cells in women clearing cervical HPV infection. About the research overall: Only a few women had HLA typing results available. General observations from the study: Unknown T-cell numbers per sample may underlie the richness differences.

Turning to this clone: The antigen is undetermined. The read comes to an end 3 residues before the CDR3 does, leaving the germline J gene to fill in the end.

Clones were read by immunoSEQ multiplex PCR, and TCRdb kept only the in-frame ones, dropping some. This table holds tens of thousands of clones. CDR1 is GTSNPN, CDR2 SVGIG, per germline (reference sequence). This CDR3 has 13 amino acids. V was pared by 4 bases and J by 6 bases, with 7 bases of the junction left unmatched. The chain couples TRBV30 to TRBJ1-2, with TRBD1 matching over 8 bases. The source material was blood buffy coat. This receptor was obtained from a woman aged 18-69 years with a cervical HPV16 infection that either progressed to CIN3+ or cleared (not recorded which). The CDR3 reads CAWNRDRPHGYTF. The sequenced part of the CDR3 DNA is TGTGCCTGGAATAGGGACAGGCCCCATGGC.